The T cell receptor (beta chain) under discussion was sequenced for a study of blood T cell repertoires in COVID-19. Study context: Samples taken during acute and convalescent COVID-19 were collected in the United States, Italy and Spain. Sample material is recorded as cDNA or gDNA derived from T cells, B-cell-depleted T cells, or PBMCs.

The CDR3 sequence is 15 residues long. Germline V CDR1 and CDR2: SGDLS, YYNGEE. Trimming cost V 4 bases and J 7 bases; bases outside gene matches: 8. In the authors' methods: Amplification of reference gene primers was used by the study to estimate nucleated cell counts. Some clones are missing from TCRdb's copy, which holds only in-frame ones; the method was immunoSEQ multiplex PCR. The DNA was the basis for D and trimming; V, J and clone size are from that table. Found here are around 200,000 clones, around 82% of them singletons; the top ten hold roughly 2.9%. Sequenced input: peripheral blood. The receptor was derived from a man aged 45 to 65 with active or convalescent COVID-19. The V gene is TRBV9, the J gene TRBJ2-1, with 10 bases lining up with TRBD2. The DNA of the CDR3 is TGTGCCAGCAGCATACTAGCGGGAAAGTCTAATGAGCAGTTCTTC. Amino acid sequence: CASSILAGKSNEQFF.